This passage covers 29 T cell receptor beta chains from one sample sequenced in a study of cytomegalovirus exposure and HLA in healthy donors. Use of 60 Vbeta and 13 Jbeta primers characterized the PCR. TCRdb's copy holds only in-frame clones and misses some; the assay was immunoSEQ multiplex PCR. The specimen's table records 140,000 to 150,000 clones. The sample comprised PBMCs. The receptor set was obtained from a male donor in good health and CMV-seronegative.

The chain carries TRBV28 and TRBJ1-4; tentatively, D is TRBD1 (6 bases). V was cut by 9 bases and J by 8 bases, with 13 bases left in between. This CDR3 spans 12 amino acids. Germline CDR1 reads MDHEN; CDR2 reads SYDVKM. CDR3 nucleotide sequence: TGTGCCAGTTATACAGGACAGGAAAAACTGTTTTTT. Protein: CASYTGQEKLFF.

This rearrangement joins TRBV30 to TRBJ1-2; D unclear. The CDR3 is made up of 16 amino acids. Per germline, CDR1 GTSNPN and CDR2 SVGIG (reference sequence). Trimming took off 4 bases at V and 4 bases at J, with 22 bases between the two ends. The DNA for the CDR3 is TGTGCCTGGATGCAGCGTCTCAACCCTTTAACCTATGGCTACACCTTC. Protein: CAWMQRLNPLTYGYTF.

The chain carries TRBV4-2 and TRBJ2-7, with D maybe TRBD1 (5 bases). The CDR3 length is 14 residues. V lost 3 bases, J lost 5 bases, and 14 bases lay in between. Per germline, CDR1 LGHNA and CDR2 YNFKEQ. This CDR3 reads CASSHGGRADEQYF. The CDR3 DNA reads as TGTGCCAGCAGCCACGGTGGCAGGGCTGACGAGCAGTACTTC.

The chain employs TRBV6-6 and TRBJ2-7, with 11 bases aligning to TRBD2. Germline V gene sequence: CDR1 MNHNY, CDR2 SVGAGI (reference sequence). Losses at the gene ends were 6 bases for V and 5 bases for J; bases not matched to a gene: 12. The CDR3 has 16 amino acids. The CDR3, as DNA: TGTGCCAGCAGCTTCTCTAGCGGGAGGCCCTCGGACGAGCAGTACTTC. Its protein product is CASSFSSGRPSDEQYF.

The rearrangement uses TRBV4-2 and TRBJ1-6; a weak D match, TRBD1 (6 bases). The CDR3 contains 16 residues. Looked up from germline, CDR1 is LGHNA and CDR2 is YNFKEQ. V was clipped by 0 bases and J by 5 bases, with 11 bases between them. The CDR3 DNA is TGTGCCAGCAGCCAAGAGGGGGGGCGTGATAATTCACCCCTCCACTTT. Encoded protein: CASSQEGGRDNSPLHF.

V is TRBV10-3 and J is TRBJ2-2; a possible D gene is TRBD1 (5 bases). V lost 6 bases, J lost 4 bases, and 12 bases lay in between. The CDR3 is made up of 14 amino acids. CDR1 ENHRY and CDR2 SYGVKD come from the germline V gene. CDR3 loop: CAISHTGRTGELFF. The CDR3 DNA reads TGTGCCATCAGCCACACAGGACGCACCGGGGAGCTGTTTTTT.

The chain uses TRBV29-1 and TRBJ2-7; TRBD2 is a possible D gene (7 bases). V lost 4 bases, J lost 6 bases, and 19 bases lay in between. The CDR3 is 14 amino acids. CDR1 and CDR2 from the germline V gene are SQVTM and ANQGSEA. The CDR3 DNA sequence: TGCAGCGTTGCTCTCGCGGGGGCCCTCGGCGAGCAGTACTTC. Translation gives CSVALAGALGEQYF.

The rearrangement joins TRBV27 to TRBJ2-7; 9 nucleotides line up with TRBD1. Germline trimming cut 11 bases from V and 3 bases from J; bases unmatched to any gene: 8. Looked up from germline, CDR1 is MNHEY and CDR2 is SMNVEV (reference sequence). The CDR3 consists of 13 residues. In nucleotides, the CDR3 is TGTGCCGCGCAAAGGGGACAGGGCTACGAGCAGTACTTC. Translated: CAAQRGQGYEQYF.

V is TRBV27 and J is TRBJ2-7; maybe TRBD2 (7 bases). The CDR3 has 16 residues. V was clipped by 2 bases and J by 2 bases, with 16 bases between them. CDR1 is MNHEY and CDR2 is SMNVEV in the germline V gene (reference sequence). DNA of the CDR3: TGTGCCAGCAGTTTAGCCTCCGGCGGGGGCCCCTACGAGCAGTACTTC. Translation gives CASSLASGGGPYEQYF.

The rearrangement links TRBV6-5 to TRBJ2-1, with D maybe TRBD2 (5 bases). CDR3 length: 13 amino acids. V was clipped by 6 bases and J by 7 bases, with 13 bases between them. Germline assignment: CDR1 MNHEY and CDR2 SVGAGI. CDR3 protein: CASRYLGENEQFF. CDR3 bases: TGTGCCAGCAGGTACCTCGGGGAGAATGAGCAGTTCTTC.

The chain carries TRBV7-3 and TRBJ2-2; D possibly corresponds to TRBD2 (5 bases). The CDR3 consists of 15 residues. The V end was cut by 2 bases, the J end by 6 bases, with 13 bases between. Germline V gene sequence: CDR1 SGHTA, CDR2 FQGTGA. DNA for the CDR3: TGTGCCAGCAGCTTACTGGCCGGGATCTCCGGGGAGCTGTTTTTT. It yields the protein CASSLLAGISGELFF.

V gene TRBV19 combines with J gene TRBJ1-1, with a possible D match to TRBD1 (6 bases). Germline V gene data show CDR1 as LNHDA and CDR2 as SQIVND (reference sequence). The CDR3 is 14 amino acids. The germline V and J ends were trimmed by 6 bases and 1 base, with 12 bases remaining between them. CDR3 nucleotide sequence: TGTGCCAGTAGGGCTGGGGGGGCGAACACTGAAGCTTTCTTT. Amino acids: CASRAGGANTEAFF.

V gene TRBV19 combines with J gene TRBJ2-7; D uncertain. Germline V gene lookup returns CDR1 LNHDA and CDR2 SQIVND (reference sequence). The length of the CDR3 is 13 residues. Trimming cost V 3 bases and J 1 base, with 7 bases left between them. CDR3 sequence (DNA): TGTGCCAGTAGTATGGGCAGGTCCTACGAGCAGTACTTC. Its translation is CASSMGRSYEQYF.

This chain uses TRBV28 with TRBJ1-1; a possible D gene is TRBD1 (6 bases). This CDR3 contains 14 residues. CDR1 is MDHEN, CDR2 SYDVKM, per germline. The V and J ends lost 2 bases and 1 base respectively, with 8 bases between them. The CDR3 DNA is TGTGCCAGCAGTTTACCGACAGGGAACACTGAAGCTTTCTTT. This translates into CASSLPTGNTEAFF.

As to this clone: Germline and junction disagree at one end, which may indicate a read error. The sample contains more than one DNA sequence encoding this CDR3. DNA of the CDR3: TGCGCCAGCAGTTTATCGGGGACTAGACTGAAGACCCAGTACTTC. Amino acid sequence: CASSLSGTRLKTQYF. The chain links TRBV6-5 to TRBJ2-5; 8 nucleotides line up with TRBD2. CDR1 and CDR2 (germline): MNHEY, SVGAGI. This CDR3 comprises 15 residues.

The V gene is TRBV7-2, the J gene TRBJ2-7; D might be TRBD1 (6 bases). The CDR3 spans 15 residues. V shed 5 bases and J shed 9 bases, with 23 bases lying between them. The germline gives CDR1 SGHTA, CDR2 FQGNSA. CDR3 sequence: CASSITGGFSRGQYF. CDR3 bases: TGTGCCAGCAGCATCACTGGGGGCTTCTCCCGCGGGCAGTACTTC. Variable domain in full (rest from reference TRBV7-2 and TRBJ2-7): GAGVSQSPSNKVTEKGKDVELRCDPISGHTALYWYRQSLGQGLEFLIYFQGNSAPDKSGLPSDRFSAERTGGSVSTLTIQRTQQEDSAVYLCASSITGGFSRGQYFGPGTRLTVT.

This chain connects TRBV7-8 to TRBJ2-1; maybe TRBD1 (5 bases). Per the germline V gene, CDR1 is SGHVS and CDR2 is FQNEAQ. V was trimmed by 3 bases and J by 3 bases, leaving 6 bases between them. CDR3 length equals 13 residues. The CDR3 region is CASSFRGYNEQFF. Here the CDR3 DNA reads TGTGCCAGCAGCTTTAGGGGCTACAATGAGCAGTTCTTC.

The rearrangement joins TRBV9 to TRBJ2-3; the match to TRBD2 covers 8 bases. The CDR3 extends over 14 amino acids. Germline V gene lookup returns CDR1 SGDLS and CDR2 YYNGEE. With 1 base clipped from V and 4 bases from J, the junction kept 2 bases outside the gene matches. DNA of the CDR3: TGTGCCAGCAGCGTAACTAGCGGTCCAGATACGCAGTATTTT. This encodes CASSVTSGPDTQYF.

V usage is TRBV6-1 and J usage is TRBJ2-2; a possible D gene is TRBD1 (6 bases). This CDR3 has 14 residues. Germline V gene data show CDR1 as MNHNS and CDR2 as SASEGT. Trimming stripped 4 bases from V and 4 bases from J, with 10 bases between. CDR3 in DNA: TGTGCCAGCAGTGCCGGACAGAGCACCGGGGAGCTGTTTTTT. It translates to CASSAGQSTGELFF.

The chain combines TRBV19 with TRBJ2-3; TRBD2 matches at 11 bases. V shed 4 bases and J 4 bases; nucleotides not matched to a gene: 4. Looked up from germline, CDR1 is LNHDA and CDR2 is SQIVND (reference sequence). The CDR3 covers 15 residues. CDR3 sequence: CASSTGTSGADTQYF. The CDR3 DNA sequence: TGTGCCAGTAGTACCGGGACTAGCGGTGCAGATACGCAGTATTTT.

This chain uses TRBV11-2 with TRBJ1-1; D might be TRBD1 (6 bases). This CDR3 has 20 residues. V was clipped by 4 bases and J by 1 base, with 28 bases between them. Germline assignment: CDR1 SGHAT and CDR2 FQNNGV. CDR3 sequence: CASSSEGGSTPLASNTEAFF. The CDR3 DNA sequence: TGTGCCAGCAGCTCAGAGGGGGGGTCGACTCCGCTAGCATCGAACACTGAAGCTTTCTTT.

As concerns this clone: Additional DNA sequences in this sample encode the identical CDR3. V and J are TRBV20-1 and TRBJ2-7; D perhaps matches TRBD1 (6 bases). Deletions cut 6 bases from V and 3 bases from J, with 9 bases between. CDR3 length: 11 amino acids. Germline V lookup: CDR1 DFQATT, CDR2 SNEGSKA (reference sequence). The CDR3 bases are TGCAGTGCCCCGGACAGCTACGAGCAGTACTTC. It is translated as CSAPDSYEQYF.

The chain joins TRBV27 to TRBJ1-4; D gene unclear. There are 12 residues in the CDR3. With 3 bases removed from V and 7 bases from J, the gap between germline ends came to 6 bases. Germline CDR1 and CDR2: MNHEY and SMNVEV (reference sequence). Here the CDR3 DNA reads TGTGCCAGCAGTTTTTCAGGTGAAAAACTGTTTTTT. Translated: CASSFSGEKLFF.

The rearrangement joins TRBV7-2 to TRBJ1-5; tentatively, D is TRBD1 (5 bases). CDR1 and CDR2 from the germline V gene are SGHTA and FQGNSA. V dropped 2 bases and J dropped 4 bases, with 12 bases sitting between them. The CDR3 loop spans 15 amino acids. CDR3 nucleotides: TGTGCCAGCAGCTTAAAGCCTCAGGGAAATCAGCCCCAGCATTTT. It codes for CASSLKPQGNQPQHF. The full variable domain, completed using reference TRBV7-2 and TRBJ1-5, is GAGVSQSPSNKVTEKGKDVELRCDPISGHTALYWYRQSLGQGLEFLIYFQGNSAPDKSGLPSDRFSAERTGGSVSTLTIQRTQQEDSAVYLCASSLKPQGNQPQHFGDGTRLSIL.

The gene calls are TRBV29-1 and TRBJ2-7; weak D call: TRBD2 (6 bases). Germline V gene sequence: CDR1 SQVTM, CDR2 ANQGSEA. The CDR3 contains 13 residues. V was trimmed by 7 bases and J by 6 bases, leaving 19 bases between them. CDR3 sequence (DNA): TGCAGCGCAGTGCTCGGGACTTACTCCGAGCAGTACTTC. Protein: CSAVLGTYSEQYF.

The genes are TRBV20-1 and TRBJ2-3, with 7 bases matching TRBD2. V shed 5 bases, J shed 6 bases, and the junction held 2 bases outside the gene matches. Germline CDR1 is DFQATT and CDR2 is SNEGSKA (reference sequence). This CDR3 is built from 11 residues. CDR3 loop: CSAPLADTQYF. The CDR3 bases are TGCAGTGCTCCACTAGCGGATACGCAGTATTTT.

The V gene is TRBV7-9, the J gene TRBJ2-7, with a weak D call TRBD2 (7 bases). Trimming removed 5 bases from V and 7 bases from J, with 27 bases in between. CDR1 SEHNR and CDR2 FQNEAQ come from the germline V gene (reference sequence). CDR3 size: 17 residues. The CDR3 sequence: CASSPKRGGTTLLEQYF. The DNA of the CDR3 is TGTGCCAGCAGCCCCAAGCGGGGCGGGACAACCCTACTGGAGCAGTACTTC.

The chain is built from TRBV5-4 and TRBJ1-4; D unclear. The V and J ends lost 2 bases and 8 bases respectively, with 13 bases between them. In germline, CDR1 is SGHNT, CDR2 YYREEE (reference sequence). The CDR3 runs to 14 residues. The DNA of the CDR3 is TGTGCCAGCAGCTTCGTAGGGCCGGGAGAAAAACTGTTTTTT. Translated: CASSFVGPGEKLFF.

V gene TRBV6-4 combines with J gene TRBJ2-7; 10 bases are a match to TRBD2. There are 15 residues in the CDR3. Germline loops: CDR1 MRHNA, CDR2 SNTAGT. V shed 6 bases and J 2 bases; nucleotides not matched to a gene: 7. The CDR3 loop is CASRDIAGGPYEQYF. The CDR3 DNA reads TGTGCCAGCAGAGATATAGCGGGGGGCCCCTACGAGCAGTACTTC.